This TCR beta chain originates from a study of T cell repertoires in breast cancer (dated by TCRdb to about 2016). As for the study more broadly: Tumors, lymph nodes and peripheral blood lymphocytes from breast cancer patients were profiled in the study, along with peripheral blood from healthy control donors. The majority of the 20 or so patient tumors analyzed for shared TCRs were ER+/PR+. Controls included nine healthy donors of an age range similar to the patients. On average, sequencing produced roughly 470,000 sequences per sample, which came to roughly 9.6 reads per input cell. Because breast cancer has a low mutational burden and common mutations are rare, the study reasoned that TCRs shared between breast cancer patients would target shared antigens. Tumors and tumor-involved lymph nodes were minced, digested with Liberase and DNase, and then passed through 70-um and 40-um filters. Tumor-free lymph nodes were processed with no enzymatic digestion, and blood samples were separated using Ficoll.

Beyond this particular receptor, the publication reports: Discarding singleton TCRs and sampling only part of each tumor may have missed genuine antitumor clones. Emulsion RT-PCR was considered qualitative rather than quantitative, because transcript abundance and primer differences skewed the recovery of clones. TRBV7 predominated among shared TCRs, which may reflect tumor recognition or a mispriming bias from eight TRBV7 primers. Shared TCRs were encoded by various nucleotide sequences, which suggests selection and expansion based on antigen. Sentinel lymph nodes involved by tumor shared about fourfold more TCRs with matched tumor repertoires than tumor-free nodes did (approximately 7.4% versus 2%). Around 18 TCR pairs were shared across seven or more patient tumors and rarely found in control blood, suggesting possible tumor specificity.

The germline ends are 14 bases apart after V is trimmed by 8 bases and J by 4 bases. The CDR3 runs 13 amino acids, cysteine and phenylalanine included. Only the CDR3 portion is preserved as DNA: 39 bases, with reading frame beginning at the first base. The germline V gene encodes CDR1 LNHDA and CDR2 SQIVND (reference sequence). The method behind the library was emulsion pairing. A second nested PCR with blocking oligos suppressed unpaired genes, then a third nested PCR added Illumina adaptors and barcodes. Each emulsion RT-PCR master mix held roughly 4,500-260,000 T cells and included C-region, Stepout and V-region primers. Emulsions were generated with the Micellula Emulsion and Purification Kit, and RT-PCR used Qiagen OneStep RT-PCR reagents. The pooled libraries were sequenced on an Illumina MiSeq using paired-end 2 x 250 reads. On the study's bioinformatics: Read pairs were joined in Galaxy and clipped at the engineered overlap into separate alpha and beta files, and reads that were not clipped were discarded. Alpha-beta pairs were assigned using CompleteTCR, a MiTCR-based pipeline in which chains sharing read cluster identifiers are linked by an R script. TCR sequences observed only once, about 1-3.1%, were removed as potential sequencing errors. TCRdb applied fastp at Q25 and MiXCR to the public reads, then kept only in-frame beta chains. Rows with a matching CDR3 protein are joined into one entry that keeps the most common DNA and genes. Here the V and J calls rest on TCRdb's processing, not on the authors' analysis. For this sample there are approximately 40,000 distinct CDR3 sequences; 45% appear just once. Of the sample, about 60% falls within the top ten clones.

To analyze paired alpha-beta TCRs of CD8+ T cells, the researchers used an expanded emulsion RT-PCR method with primers covering all TCR V genes. CD8+ T cells were isolated with a CD8 positive selection kit and incubated overnight in 8 to 10 IU/mL IL-2 before emulsion RT-PCR. Notes on this clonotype: The antigen this receptor binds is unknown. Per-nucleotide qualities are absent, and no much larger clonotype sits a single base away.

The sequence was obtained from a pool of human donors with breast cancer or a healthy control (not recorded which). Rearrangement joined TRBV19 to TRBJ2-5, and perhaps TRBD2 as D gene, on 5 matching bases. Sequencing input: CD8+ T cells. The bases are TGTGCCAGTTCCGGGTTCGAGGGAGAGACCCAGTACTTC. This yields the protein CASSGFEGETQYF.